A single sample is the source of the 6 T cell receptor beta chains below, sequenced in a study of CD8 T cells in Susac syndrome (dated by TCRdb to the late 2010s). To prepare the library, the immunoSEQ multiplex PCR assay was applied. RNA was extracted using the RNeasy kit, and roughly 0.5 to 1 microgram was reverse transcribed with random hexamers. The public reads were reanalyzed by TCRdb: fastp trimming at Q25, MiXCR alignment, in-frame beta chains only. Here each entry gathers all rows of one CDR3 protein and keeps the most common genes and DNA. In this sample the table shows 200,000 to 250,000 distinct CDR3 sequences, 94% of which occur a single time. Approximately 0.15% of the sample comes from the top ten. Sequencing used CD4+ T cells from PBMCs. These receptors all come from a human donor with Susac syndrome.

The V gene is TRBV9, the J gene TRBJ2-7; 7 nucleotides agree with TRBD1. Germline V gene lookup returns CDR1 SGDLS and CDR2 YYNGEE. With V trimmed by 3 bases and J by 6 bases, 9 bases remained unmatched. The CDR3 covers 14 residues. The CDR3 spells CASSGGTEEGEQYF. In DNA form, the CDR3 reads TGTGCCAGCAGCGGGGGGACAGAGGAAGGCGAGCAGTACTTC.

J is TRBJ2-7 and V is TRBV28, with 9 bases fitting TRBD2. V dropped 10 bases and J dropped 0; count of bases not matched to a gene: 10. The CDR3 length is 15 residues. CDR1 and CDR2 (germline): MDHEN, SYDVKM. The CDR3 nucleotides read TGTGCCACCGAAGGGAGCGGGGGGTCCTCCTACGAGCAGTACTTC. It is translated as CATEGSGGSSYEQYF.

This chain joins TRBV12-3 or TRBV12-4 and TRBJ1-4; weak D call: TRBD1 (5 bases). V shed 4 bases and J shed 4 bases, with 13 bases lying between them. This CDR3 region has 15 residues. CDR3 amino acids: CASSWDGVGNEKLFF. CDR3 nucleotide sequence: TGTGCCAGCAGTTGGGACGGGGTCGGTAATGAAAAACTGTTTTTT.

J is TRBJ1-1 and V is TRBV29-1; D gene uncertain. This CDR3 contains 12 residues. CDR1 is SQVTM, CDR2 ANQGSEA, per germline. Trimming stripped 5 bases from V and 2 bases from J, with 9 bases between. The CDR3 sequence is CSVSEGNTEAFF. CDR3 nucleotide sequence: TGCAGCGTTTCAGAGGGAAACACTGAAGCTTTCTTT.

The chain employs TRBV5-1 and TRBJ2-5; 9 positions agree with TRBD1. V was pared by 0 bases and J by 5 bases, with 11 bases of the junction left unmatched. Germline V gene lookup returns CDR1 SGHRS and CDR2 YFSETQ. CDR3 length: 17 residues. The CDR3: CASSLGPDRGVYETQYF. The CDR3, as DNA: TGCGCCAGCAGCTTGGGGCCGGACAGGGGAGTTTACGAGACCCAGTACTTC.

The chain is built from TRBV6-2 or TRBV6-3 and TRBJ2-7; tentatively, D is TRBD1 or TRBD2 (6 bases each). The CDR3 is 12 amino acids. Germline V lookup: CDR1 MNHEY, CDR2 SVGEGT. The V and J ends lost 6 bases and 3 bases respectively, with 9 bases between them. The CDR3 coding sequence is TGTGCCAGCAGCCGGGGGCGCTACGAGCAGTACTTC. Translating gives CASSRGRYEQYF.